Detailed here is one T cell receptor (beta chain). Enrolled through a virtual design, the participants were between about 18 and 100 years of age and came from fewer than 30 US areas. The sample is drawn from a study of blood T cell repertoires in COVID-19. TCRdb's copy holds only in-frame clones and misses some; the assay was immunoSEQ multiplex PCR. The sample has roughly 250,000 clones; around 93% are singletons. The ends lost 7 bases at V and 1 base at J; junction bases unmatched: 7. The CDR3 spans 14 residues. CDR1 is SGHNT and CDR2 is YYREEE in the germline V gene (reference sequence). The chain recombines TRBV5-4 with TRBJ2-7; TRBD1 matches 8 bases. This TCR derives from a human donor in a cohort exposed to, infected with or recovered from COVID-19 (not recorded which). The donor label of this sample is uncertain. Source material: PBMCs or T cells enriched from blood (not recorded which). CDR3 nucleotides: TGTGCCAGCGGACCGACAGGGGAATCCTACGAGCAGTACTTC. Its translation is CASGPTGESYEQYF.